This TCR beta chain was captured in a study of blood T cell repertoires in COVID-19. Sequencing used immunoSEQ multiplex PCR; TCRdb keeps in-frame clones, though not all of them. In the table there are roughly 87,000 clones, approximately 82% of which are singletons. Germline V gene sequence: CDR1 SNHLY, CDR2 FYNNEI. This CDR3 has 16 residues. J lost 8 bases, V lost 5 bases, and 14 bases had no gene match. This chain joins TRBV2 and TRBJ1-5; 8 positions match TRBD1. Material for sequencing was peripheral blood. The clonotype was recovered from a woman between 65 and 79 years old with acute or convalescent COVID-19. The CDR3 DNA reads as TGTGCCAGCAGTCTCGGCAGGGGGCGCCCTCGGGAGCCCCAGCATTTT. Translating it yields CASSLGRGRPREPQHF.